Shown below are 30 T cell receptor beta chains from a single sample sequenced in a study of blood T cells in healthy people across ages. Next came a second PCR, run for about 6 to 12 cycles, which used a sample-barcoded 5' primer along with a J-beta primer mix. TCRdb recomputed calls from the 5' RACE reads with MiXCR, one row per CDR3 protein. The sample yields 850,000 to 950,000 distinct CDR3 sequences, about 30% seen once. Sequencing input: blood. The receptors here all came from a woman aged 80 or over in good health.

V is TRBV20-1 and J is TRBJ2-7; D may be TRBD2 (5 bases). The CDR3 length is 14 residues. Germline assignment: CDR1 DFQATT and CDR2 SNEGSKA (reference sequence). V lost 2 bases to trimming and J lost 3 bases, with 14 bases between them. The CDR3, as DNA: TGCAGTGCTAGACGACCTAGTGGGAGCTACGAGCAGTACTTC. This encodes CSARRPSGSYEQYF.

This clonotype was detected a few times. The rearrangement joins TRBV7-9 to TRBJ1-6; D is unresolved. The V and J ends lost 3 bases and 5 bases respectively, with 8 bases between them. The CDR3 sequence is 14 residues long. CDR1 SEHNR and CDR2 FQNEAQ come from the germline V gene (reference sequence). The DNA for the CDR3 is TGTGCCAGCAGCTTCCCGGGAGATAATTCACCCCTCCACTTT. It codes for CASSFPGDNSPLHF. The entire variable domain, with the rest obtained from reference TRBV7-9 and TRBJ1-6, is as follows: DTGVSQNPRHKITKRGQNVTFRCDPISEHNRLYWYRQTLGQGPEFLTYFQNEAQLEKSRLLSDRFSAERPKGSFSTLEIQRTEQGDSAMYLCASSFPGDNSPLHFGNGTRLTVT.

This clonotype appeared many times. The rearrangement links TRBV5-1 to TRBJ1-4; TRBD1 matches at 8 bases. The germline gives CDR1 SGHRS, CDR2 YFSETQ. The CDR3 runs 15 residues. The V and J ends lost 5 bases and 5 bases, in that order; junction bases with no gene match: 8. DNA for the CDR3: TGCGCCAGCAGACCTACAGGGGGTCGAAATGAAAAACTGTTTTTT. Amino acids: CASRPTGGRNEKLFF.

Regarding this clonotype: The junction and the germline gene differ at one end; a read error may be behind it. The chain links TRBV3-1 to TRBJ2-5; possibly TRBD1 for D (5 bases). The J call may be mistaken, given a closer DNA end match to TRBJ2-7. CDR1 LGHDT and CDR2 YNNKEL come from the germline V gene (reference sequence). The CDR3 sequence is 11 residues long. Written as DNA, the CDR3 is TGTGCCAACAGCCAAGGGGCCGAGCAGTACTTC. This gives the protein CANSQGAEQYF.

The table lists this clonotype with many counts. The chain recombines TRBV7-9 with TRBJ2-1, with TRBD2 matching over 8 bases. CDR3 length equals 16 residues. Per germline, CDR1 SEHNR and CDR2 FQNEAQ (reference sequence). V dropped 2 bases and J dropped 3; count of bases not matched to a gene: 6. CDR3 in amino acids: CASSLKTSGFYNEQFF. The CDR3 DNA sequence: TGTGCCAGCAGCTTAAAAACTAGCGGATTCTACAATGAGCAGTTCTTC.

This clonotype was seen at least ten times. The genes are TRBV6-5 and TRBJ1-2; D possibly corresponds to TRBD1 (6 bases). CDR1 MNHEY and CDR2 SVGAGI come from the germline V gene. The CDR3 has 15 amino acids. Trimming took 0 bases from V and 7 from J, leaving 15 bases between them. The CDR3 is CASSYSRWNRVGYTF. The CDR3 DNA reads TGTGCCAGCAGTTACTCGCGGTGGAACAGGGTTGGCTACACCTTC.

This clonotype was counted only a few times. The chain uses TRBV24-1 and TRBJ2-3; D is ambiguous. The CDR3 is 15 amino acids. V dropped 4 bases and J dropped 8 bases, with 18 bases sitting between them. CDR1 and CDR2 from the germline V gene are KGHDR and SFDVKD. CDR3 region: CATSEPMTRPGTQYF. For the CDR3, the DNA is TGTGCCACCAGTGAACCCATGACACGGCCGGGTACGCAGTATTTT.

The rearrangement joins TRBV4-3 to TRBJ1-1; D might be TRBD1 (6 bases). This CDR3 contains 15 residues. CDR1 and CDR2 from the germline V gene are LGHNA and YSLEER. Trimming removed 0 bases at V and 3 bases at J, with 11 bases between. The CDR3 nucleotides are TGCGCCAGCAGCCAAGATACGGGGGCCCACACTGAAGCTTTCTTT. This gives the protein CASSQDTGAHTEAFF.

A few counts support this clonotype. The rearrangement links TRBV9 to TRBJ1-2; the match to TRBD1 covers 9 bases. This CDR3 is built from 16 residues. The trim removed 3 bases at V and 3 bases at J, leaving 9 bases unmatched. Germline V gene sequence: CDR1 SGDLS, CDR2 YYNGEE. This CDR3 reads CASSAGTGCPHYGYTF. Here the CDR3 DNA reads TGTGCCAGCAGCGCAGGGACAGGGTGCCCTCACTATGGCTACACCTTC.

V gene TRBV7-2 combines with J gene TRBJ1-2; D is uncertain. V was clipped by 6 bases and J by 6 bases, with 11 bases between them. CDR1 SGHTA and CDR2 FQGNSA come from the germline V gene. The CDR3 consists of 12 residues. This CDR3 is CASRSLEDGYTF. CDR3 DNA sequence: TGTGCCAGCAGATCCCTCGAGGATGGCTACACCTTC.

As for this clonotype: One base away lies a much larger clone, so this may be a sequencing read error. This chain links TRBV6-5 with TRBJ2-7; D may be TRBD2 (5 bases). Germline values: CDR1 MNHEY, CDR2 SVGAGI. The CDR3 length is 13 residues. The CDR3 is CASSSQGSYKQYF. CDR3 in DNA: TGTGCCAGCAGTTCCCAAGGGAGCTACAAGCAGTACTTC.

This clonotype showed up many times. The gene calls are TRBV2 and TRBJ2-1; 9 nucleotides line up with TRBD1. V dropped 6 bases and J dropped 7; count of bases not matched to a gene: 4. Germline V gene sequence: CDR1 SNHLY, CDR2 FYNNEI. This CDR3 has 13 residues. The CDR3 DNA reads as TGTGCCAGCAGCTGGACAGGGGTAAATGAGCAGTTCTTC. Protein sequence: CASSWTGVNEQFF.

The chain recombines TRBV10-3 with TRBJ2-5, with 9 bases that match TRBD2. Germline assignment: CDR1 ENHRY and CDR2 SYGVKD. The CDR3 runs to 13 residues. V gave up 6 bases and J gave up 3 bases; unmatched junction bases: 2. CDR3 protein: CAIRIAGEETQYF. CDR3 DNA: TGTGCCATCAGGATAGCGGGGGAAGAGACCCAGTACTTC.

V gene TRBV5-1 combines with J gene TRBJ2-2; 10 bases agree with TRBD1. Germline lookup yields CDR1 SGHRS and CDR2 YFSETQ. J was trimmed by 6 bases and V by 5 bases; bases with no gene match: 7. The CDR3 is 15 amino acids. The DNA of the CDR3 is TGCGCCAGCAGGCGACAGGGGGCAACCCCCGGGGAGCTGTTTTTT. Its translation is CASRRQGATPGELFF. Full variable domain (rest looked up from reference TRBV5-1 and TRBJ2-2): KAGVTQTPRYLIKTRGQQVTLSCSPISGHRSVSWYQQTPGQGLQFLFEYFSETQRNKGNFPGRFSGRQFSNSRSEMNVSTLELGDSALYLCASRRQGATPGELFFGEGSRLTVL.

This clonotype was counted many times. This chain joins TRBV4-1 and TRBJ1-2; D not resolved. The germline V and J ends were trimmed by 1 base and 4 bases, with 13 bases remaining between them. CDR3 length: 15 amino acids. Germline V gene lookup returns CDR1 MGHRA and CDR2 YSYEKL. DNA for the CDR3: TGCGCCAGCAGCCAAGGCGGACTATCGTTCTATGGCTACACCTTC. Amino acid sequence: CASSQGGLSFYGYTF.

This clonotype was observed many times. The chain recombines TRBV20-1 with TRBJ1-2; D perhaps matches TRBD1 (5 bases). Deletions cut 6 bases from V and 6 bases from J, with 20 bases between. Per germline, CDR1 DFQATT and CDR2 SNEGSKA (reference sequence). The CDR3 spans 14 residues. In DNA, the CDR3 is TGCAGTGCGCCCGCGGCGGGGGGAGGAGATGGCTACACCTTC. This codes for CSAPAAGGGDGYTF.

This clonotype came up many times. The chain is built from TRBV6-5 and TRBJ2-7; D may be TRBD2 (7 bases). Trimming stripped 0 bases from V and 5 bases from J, with 11 bases between. The CDR3 extends over 14 amino acids. Per germline, CDR1 MNHEY and CDR2 SVGAGI. CDR3 bases: TGTGCCAGCAGTTACTCGGGGGGGCTCGACGAGCAGTACTTC. Its protein is CASSYSGGLDEQYF.

The count of this clonotype is one. The V call is TRBV5-1, the J call TRBJ2-3; 13 bases match TRBD2. CDR1 is SGHRS and CDR2 is YFSETQ in the germline V gene. The CDR3 is 16 amino acids. Germline trimming cut 4 bases from V and 14 bases from J; bases unmatched to any gene: 16. CDR3 in DNA: TGCGCCAGCAGCCAAGATCGGGGACTAGCGGGAATCACGGCGTATTTT. Protein product: CASSQDRGLAGITAYF.

This clonotype was seen more than once but under ten times. This sequence may be a read error, since a much larger clone differs from it by one base. The chain recombines TRBV15 with TRBJ2-5; 10 bases agree with TRBD2. The J call is in doubt because the DNA end fits TRBJ2-1 better. The CDR3 has 15 amino acids. Germline CDR1 is LNHNV and CDR2 is YYDKDF (reference sequence). The CDR3 loop is CATSIPSGGQETQFF. CDR3 sequence (DNA): TGTGCCACCAGCATCCCTAGCGGGGGCCAAGAGACCCAGTTCTTC.

This clonotype has a count of ten or more. This sequence joins TRBV20-1 and TRBJ2-1; tentatively, D is TRBD2 (6 bases). CDR1 and CDR2 from the germline V gene are DFQATT and SNEGSKA (reference sequence). V was pared by 4 bases and J by 0 bases, with 16 bases between. The CDR3 is 16 amino acids. The CDR3: CSANGIRGSSYNEQFF. The CDR3 bases are TGCAGTGCTAACGGGATTCGGGGGAGCTCCTACAATGAGCAGTTCTTC.

This chain connects TRBV2 to TRBJ2-5, with TRBD1 identical over 9 bases. The length of the CDR3 is 14 residues. V lost 6 bases and J lost 11; bases outside the gene matches: 13. Germline loops: CDR1 SNHLY, CDR2 FYNNEI. This CDR3 is CASSGTGLGNEQYF. CDR3 DNA sequence: TGTGCCAGCAGCGGGACAGGGCTCGGCAATGAGCAGTACTTC. Full variable domain (missing parts from reference TRBV2 and TRBJ2-5): EPEVTQTPSHQVTQMGQEVILRCVPISNHLYFYWYRQILGQKVEFLVSFYNNEISEKSEIFDDQFSVERPDGSNFTLKIRSTKLEDSAMYFCASSGTGLGNEQYFGPGTRLLVL.

This clonotype was detected ten times or more. V and J are TRBV14 and TRBJ1-1; no reliable D call. This CDR3 is built from 14 residues. V lost 4 bases to trimming and J lost 0 bases, with 9 bases between them. CDR1 and CDR2 (germline): SGHDN, FVKESK. The CDR3 region has the DNA TGTGCCAGCAGCCCCCAAAGGGTGAACACTGAAGCTTTCTTT. Translating gives CASSPQRVNTEAFF.

Points on this clonotype: Since a much larger clone is just one base distant, this may be a read error. This chain links TRBV14 with TRBJ2-7; no reliable D call. Germline-derived CDR1 and CDR2 are SGHDN and FVKESK. The CDR3 is 15 amino acids. Trimming took off 1 base at V and 0 bases at J, with 10 bases between the two ends. This CDR3 reads CASSQGAVISYEQYF. The CDR3 DNA reads as TGTGCCAGCAGCCAAGGCGCAGTGATCTCCTACGAGCAGTACTTC.

This clonotype occurred many times. V usage is TRBV12-3 or TRBV12-4 and J usage is TRBJ1-1, with 8 bases that match TRBD1. The V gene end was trimmed by 7 bases and the J gene end by 3 bases; junction bases not matched to a gene: 4. There are 13 residues in the CDR3. The CDR3 DNA follows: TGTGCCAGCACCAGACAGGGGTACACTGAAGCTTTCTTT. Its translation is CASTRQGYTEAFF.

J is TRBJ1-2 and V is TRBV6-5; 7 bases are shared with TRBD1. Germline V gives CDR1 MNHEY, CDR2 SVGAGI. Trimming removed 10 bases from V and 4 bases from J; junction bases left unmatched: 15. This CDR3 is built from 15 residues. The CDR3 DNA reads TGTGCCACCCGACGGGCAGGGGGTTTTTTCTATGGCTACACCTTC. This encodes CATRRAGGFFYGYTF.

Points on this clonotype: A much larger clone differs by one base, so this may be a read error. The J gene is TRBJ1-6, the V gene TRBV7-2; tentative D call: TRBD1 (6 bases). Germline lookup yields CDR1 SGHTA and CDR2 FQGNSA. This CDR3 is built from 18 residues. The CDR3 DNA is TGTGCCAGCAGCTTAGCGCTTCTCCGCAGGGGAGTGGATTCACCCCCCCACTTT. This codes for CASSLALLRRGVDSPPHF.

The chain links TRBV12-3 or TRBV12-4 to TRBJ2-3; 7 bases match TRBD2. V shed 6 bases and J 0 bases; nucleotides not matched to a gene: 9. CDR3 length: 16 amino acids. The CDR3 bases are TGTGCCAGCAGAACCGGGACTACAGTGAGCACAGATACGCAGTATTTT. It codes for CASRTGTTVSTDTQYF.

This clonotype has ten or more counts. The chain uses TRBV6-5 and TRBJ2-5, with D possibly being TRBD2 (6 bases). Germline V gene lookup returns CDR1 MNHEY and CDR2 SVGAGI. The CDR3 sequence is 15 residues long. V was cut by 2 bases and J by 2 bases, with 12 bases left in between. CDR3 in amino acids: CASSYGGTPQETQYF. The DNA for the CDR3 is TGTGCCAGCAGTTACGGCGGGACTCCTCAAGAGACCCAGTACTTC.

This clonotype was counted only a few times. One base away lies a much larger clone, so this may be a sequencing read error. The CDR3 loop is CASSLSSGGTFSSYGQYF. The CDR3 nucleotides read TGTGCCAGCAGCTTATCTAGCGGGGGGACTTTTAGCTCCTACGGGCAGTACTTC. The chain joins TRBV11-2 to TRBJ2-7; TRBD2 matches at 11 bases. Germline CDR1 reads SGHAT; CDR2 reads FQNNGV. The CDR3 runs to 18 residues.

This clonotype was detected ten times or more. The genes are TRBV11-2 and TRBJ2-5, with 15 bases aligning to TRBD2. The CDR3 is 16 amino acids. The germline V gene has CDR1 SGHAT and CDR2 FQNNGV. V lost 4 bases to trimming and J lost 1 base; unmatched junction nucleotides: 1. This CDR3 is CASSWGLAGGQETQYF. DNA of the CDR3: TGTGCCAGCAGCTGGGGACTAGCGGGGGGCCAAGAGACCCAGTACTTC. Supplemented by reference TRBV11-2 and TRBJ2-5, the full variable domain reads EAGVAQSPRYKIIEKRQSVAFWCNPISGHATLYWYQQILGQGPKLLIQFQNNGVVDDSQLPKDRFSAERLKGVDSTLKIQPAKLEDSAVYLCASSWGLAGGQETQYFGPGTRLLVL.